The source of this T cell receptor beta chain is a study of T cells in narcolepsy. This clone was recorded only once. Measured with immunoSEQ multiplex PCR; TCRdb has only the in-frame clones, and not every one. The table lists tens of thousands of clones, about four fifths of them singletons. With 5 bases removed from V and 2 bases from J, the gap between germline ends came to 14 bases. This CDR3 contains 15 residues. The V gene's germline CDR1 is MDHEN and CDR2 SYDVKM. Source material: memory (CD45RA-) CD4+ T cells from blood. The chain couples TRBV28 to TRBJ2-3; possibly TRBD2 for D (6 bases). The receptor comes from a human donor in good health. This CDR3 is CASSLRDGNTDTQYF. The CDR3 region has the DNA TGTGCCAGCAGTCTGCGGGACGGGAACACAGATACGCAGTATTTT.